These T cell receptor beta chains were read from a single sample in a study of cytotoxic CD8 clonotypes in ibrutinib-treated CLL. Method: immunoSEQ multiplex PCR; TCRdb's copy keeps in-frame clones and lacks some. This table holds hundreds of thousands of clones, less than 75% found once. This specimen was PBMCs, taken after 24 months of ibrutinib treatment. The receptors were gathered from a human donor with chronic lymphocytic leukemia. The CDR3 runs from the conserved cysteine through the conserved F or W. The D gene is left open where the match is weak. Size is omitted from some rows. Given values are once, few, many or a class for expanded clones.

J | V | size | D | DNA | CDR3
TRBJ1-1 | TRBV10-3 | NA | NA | TGTGCCATCAGTGAGACCTGGACAGCTGCCGCTGAAGCTTTCTTT | CAISETWTAAAEAFF
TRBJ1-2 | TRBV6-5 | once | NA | TGTGCCAGCAGTTACTCGTACGGGGCGGACTATGGCTACACCTTC | CASSYSYGADYGYTF
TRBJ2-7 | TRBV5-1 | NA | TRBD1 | TGCGCCAGCAGCTCGACAGGGTACGAGCAGTACTTC | CASSSTGYEQYF
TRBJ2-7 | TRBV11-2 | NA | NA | TGTGCCAGCAGCTTTCTTGACGAGCAGTACTTC | CASSFLDEQYF
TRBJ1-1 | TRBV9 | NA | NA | TGTGCCAGCAGCGTAGGAGGGGGGGTGAACACTGAAGCTTTCTTT | CASSVGGGVNTEAFF
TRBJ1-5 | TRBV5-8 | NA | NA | TGTGCCAGCAGCTTTTCTGGGAACCAGCCCCAGCATTTT | CASSFSGNQPQHF
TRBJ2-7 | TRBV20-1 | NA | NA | TGCAGTGCCGAGGGGGAGTACGAGCAGTACTTC | CSAEGEYEQYF
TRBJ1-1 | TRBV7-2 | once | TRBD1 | TGTGCCAGCAGCTCTGACAGGGGGATCACTGAAGCTTTCTTT | CASSSDRGITEAFF
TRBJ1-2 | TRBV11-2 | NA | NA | TGTGCCAGCAGCTTAGTTGGTGAGGGAGGCTATGGCTACACCTTC | CASSLVGEGGYGYTF
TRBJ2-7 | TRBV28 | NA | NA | TGTGCCAGCAGTTTCCAGCGGACCGTCCCCTTACCCTTCTTC | CASSFQRTVPLPFF
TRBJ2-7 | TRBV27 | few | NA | TGTGCCAGCAGTTATCAGGGGTTGATGTCCTACGAGCAGTACTTC | CASSYQGLMSYEQYF
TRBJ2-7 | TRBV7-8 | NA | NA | TGTGCCAGCAGCTTACCCCCAGAAGGGGTGAGAGAAATCCACGAGCAGTACTTC | CASSLPPEGVREIHEQYF
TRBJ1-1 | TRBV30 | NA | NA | TGTGCCTGGAATCAGGGGTTGTACGGCACTGAAGCTTTCTTT | CAWNQGLYGTEAFF
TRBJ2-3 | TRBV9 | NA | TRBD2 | TGTGCCAGCACTGAACTAGCGACTAGCACAGATACGCAGTATTTT | CASTELATSTDTQYF
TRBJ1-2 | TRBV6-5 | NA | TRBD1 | TGTGCCAGCAGTTACTCGACCCGGGACAGTGGCTACACCTTC | CASSYSTRDSGYTF
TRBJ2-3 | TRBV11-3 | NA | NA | TGTGCCAGCAGCCCAGGGTCCACAGATACGCAGTATTTT | CASSPGSTDTQYF
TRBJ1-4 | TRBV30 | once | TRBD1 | TGTGCCTGGAGTTCTCTTGGGACAGGGGATGAAAAACTGTTTTTT | CAWSSLGTGDEKLFF
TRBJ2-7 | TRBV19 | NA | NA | TGTGCCAGTAGTAACCGGGACGGACAGACCTACGAGCAGTACTTC | CASSNRDGQTYEQYF
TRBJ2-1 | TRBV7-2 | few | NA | TGTGCCAGCAGCTTAAGGTCTAGCGAATACAATGAGCAGTTCTTC | CASSLRSSEYNEQFF
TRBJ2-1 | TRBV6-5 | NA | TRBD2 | TGTGCCAGCAGTTACTTCGCGGGAGAGGGTGGTGAGCAGTTCTTC | CASSYFAGEGGEQFF
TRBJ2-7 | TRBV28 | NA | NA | TGTGCCAGCAGTTCTCCGCCAAGGGGGGACGCCTACGAGCAGTACTTC | CASSSPPRGDAYEQYF
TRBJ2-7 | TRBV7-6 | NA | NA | TGTGCCAGCAGCTCCGGGGCCAGCTCCTACGAGCAGTACTTC | CASSSGASSYEQYF
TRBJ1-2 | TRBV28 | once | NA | TGTGCCAGCAAACCCGGGGGGGGCCCGGACTATGGCTACACCTTC | CASKPGGGPDYGYTF
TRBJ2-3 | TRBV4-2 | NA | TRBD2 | TGTGCCAGCAGCCAAGAAAATCCATCTAGCGGGAGGGATACGCAGTATTTT | CASSQENPSSGRDTQYF
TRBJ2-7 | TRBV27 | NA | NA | TGTGCCAGCAGTTGGCTGGGGGAGCAGTACTTC | CASSWLGEQYF
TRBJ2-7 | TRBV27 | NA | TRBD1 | TGTGCCAGCAGACGGGACAGGTCCTCCTACGAGCAGTACTTC | CASRRDRSSYEQYF
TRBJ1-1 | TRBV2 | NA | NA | TGTGCCAGCAGTGAAGCGGGGGGGCACACTGAAGCTTTCTTT | CASSEAGGHTEAFF
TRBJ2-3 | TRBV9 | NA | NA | TGTGCCAGCAGCGGGACGGATCCGGGTACGCAGTATTTT | CASSGTDPGTQYF
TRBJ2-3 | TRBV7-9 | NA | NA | TGTGCCAGCAGCTCGGCGATGGACACAGATACGCAGTATTTT | CASSSAMDTDTQYF
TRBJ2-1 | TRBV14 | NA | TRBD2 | TGTGCCAGCAGCCGAGCTAGCGGGAGGAGGAATGAGCAGTTCTTC | CASSRASGRRNEQFF
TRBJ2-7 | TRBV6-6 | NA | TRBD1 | TGTGCCAGCAGTTACGGATCTACAGGGGACCACGAGCAGTACTTC | CASSYGSTGDHEQYF
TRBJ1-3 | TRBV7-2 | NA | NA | TGTGCCAGCACCTCTGGGACTGGAAACACCATATATTTT | CASTSGTGNTIYF
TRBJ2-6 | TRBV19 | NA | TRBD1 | TGTGCCAGTAAATCCAGGGGGACTGGGGCCAACGTCCTGACTTTC | CASKSRGTGANVLTF
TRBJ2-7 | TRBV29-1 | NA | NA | TGCAGCGTCCCCCACGGTGGGATAGGGCTCCTCTACGAGCAGTACTTC | CSVPHGGIGLLYEQYF
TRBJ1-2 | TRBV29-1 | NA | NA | TGCAGCGTTGCCGGGACACCGGTTTCTTATGGCTACACCTTC | CSVAGTPVSYGYTF
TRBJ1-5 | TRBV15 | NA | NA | TGTGCCACCAGCGGAGGCTATAGCAATCAGCCCCAGCATTTT | CATSGGYSNQPQHF